Shown below are 32 T cell receptor beta chains from a single sample sequenced in a study of T cells after yellow fever vaccination (dated by TCRdb to 2018 to 2020). The sample's treatment or condition label, decoded: live attenuated yellow fever vaccine strain. Libraries were constructed by 5' RACE. The sequencer was an Illumina HiSeq 2500. The raw public data were reprocessed by TCRdb itself: fastp quality trimming at Q25, MiXCR clonotype calling, in-frame beta chains only. One record per CDR3 amino acid sequence lists the most common genes and DNA. For this sample there are about 350,000 distinct CDR3 sequences; roughly 8.6% appear just once. In total, the top ten clones hold under 20% of the sample. The sample in question was PBMCs, obtained around 45 days after the first yellow fever vaccination. These receptors were taken from a man aged 18 to 35 who received the YFV17D yellow fever vaccine.

This clonotype was recorded a few times. V and J are TRBV7-2 and TRBJ2-3, with D unresolved. From germline, CDR1 is SGHTA and CDR2 FQGNSA. Trimming removed 2 bases from V and 0 bases from J, with 9 bases in between. The CDR3 contains 15 residues. The CDR3 here is CASSLFGLSTDTQYF. Here the CDR3 DNA reads TGTGCCAGCAGCTTATTCGGGCTTAGCACAGATACGCAGTATTTT.

The chain uses TRBV7-2 and TRBJ1-5, with D unresolved. CDR1 SGHTA and CDR2 FQGNSA come from the germline V gene. CDR3 length: 16 residues. Trimming removed 0 bases from V and 1 base from J, with 10 bases in between. CDR3 in DNA: TGTGCCAGCAGCTTAGCAGGGATGGGGAGCAATCAGCCCCAGCATTTT. Its translation is CASSLAGMGSNQPQHF.

The chain carries TRBV24-1 and TRBJ2-1; either TRBD1 or TRBD2 may supply D (5 bases each). Per germline, CDR1 KGHDR and CDR2 SFDVKD. Trimming removed 6 bases at V and 10 bases at J, with 18 bases between. CDR3 size: 14 residues. CDR3 sequence: CATSTGTNSREQFF. The CDR3 nucleotides read TGTGCCACCAGTACCGGGACCAACTCGCGGGAGCAGTTCTTC.

The chain has TRBV6-4 and TRBJ2-1; D gene unclear. The CDR3 extends over 12 amino acids. CDR1 is MRHNA and CDR2 is SNTAGT in the germline V gene. Trimming took off 7 bases at V and 9 bases at J, with 13 bases between the two ends. CDR3 DNA: TGTGCCAGCACATCTTCGGTAGGTGAGCAGTTCTTC. It encodes CASTSSVGEQFF.

CDR3 residues: CASSQQDDSGNTIYF. In DNA form, the CDR3 reads TGCGCCAGCAGCCAACAGGATGATTCTGGAAACACCATATATTTT. The rearrangement links TRBV4-1 to TRBJ1-3, with D unresolved. The CDR3 has 15 amino acids. CDR1 MGHRA and CDR2 YSYEKL come from the germline V gene. V was clipped by 2 bases and J by 1 base, with 9 bases between them.

This clonotype was seen many times. The chain employs TRBV20-1 and TRBJ1-1; perhaps TRBD1 as D (5 bases). This CDR3 is built from 13 residues. Looked up from germline, CDR1 is DFQATT and CDR2 is SNEGSKA (reference sequence). Deletions cut 3 bases from V and 0 bases from J, with 8 bases between. This CDR3 is CSARGDLNTEAFF. CDR3 bases: TGCAGTGCTAGGGGGGACTTGAACACTGAAGCTTTCTTT.

The rearrangement uses TRBV5-1 and TRBJ1-3; D possibly corresponds to TRBD1 (5 bases). The CDR3 contains 16 residues. The germline CDR1 and CDR2 sequences are SGHRS and YFSETQ. Trimming pared 4 bases from V and 0 bases from J, leaving 14 bases between. CDR3: CASSQRDRSSGNTIYF. The CDR3 bases are TGCGCCAGCAGCCAGAGAGACAGAAGCTCTGGAAACACCATATATTTT.

This clonotype was seen a handful of times. The chain recombines TRBV7-9 with TRBJ2-1; D call uncertain. Germline V gives CDR1 SEHNR, CDR2 FQNEAQ (reference sequence). The CDR3 is 17 amino acids. Trimming pared 5 bases from V and 0 bases from J, leaving 17 bases between. The CDR3 is CASSPSMAASSYNEQFF. The CDR3 coding sequence is TGTGCCAGCAGCCCCAGTATGGCGGCTAGCTCCTACAATGAGCAGTTCTTC.

This clonotype was seen more than once but under ten times. This chain connects TRBV23-1 to TRBJ2-7, with a tentative D call TRBD2 (7 bases). TRBV23-1 is placed among ORFs of uncertain function. The CDR3 spans 14 residues. The CDR3 reads CAGVGGGVYYEQYV. The CDR3 DNA reads TGCGCAGGGGTCGGAGGGGGGGTTTACTACGAGCAGTACGTC.

This chain links TRBV19 with TRBJ2-2, with 8 bases aligning to TRBD1. The germline gives CDR1 LNHDA, CDR2 SQIVND (reference sequence). V shed 6 bases and J 7 bases; nucleotides not matched to a gene: 13. This CDR3 spans 16 amino acids. In DNA form, the CDR3 reads TGTGCCAGTAGGCAAGCCGGGACAGGCTTTGTCGGGGAGCTGTTTTTT. As protein: CASRQAGTGFVGELFF.

This clonotype was seen repeatedly, ten times or more. This chain links TRBV7-8 with TRBJ2-7; D is uncertain. Germline lookup yields CDR1 SGHVS and CDR2 FQNEAQ. Trimming took off 5 bases at V and 2 bases at J, with 10 bases between the two ends. CDR3 length equals 13 residues. The CDR3 sequence is CASSPYLAYEQYF. CDR3 DNA: TGTGCCAGCAGCCCCTACCTAGCCTACGAGCAGTACTTC.

This clonotype was observed a few times. The chain uses TRBV7-2 and TRBJ1-4; D is perhaps TRBD1 (6 bases). The CDR3 is made up of 14 amino acids. CDR1 and CDR2 from the germline V gene are SGHTA and FQGNSA. The V and J ends lost 4 bases and 8 bases respectively, with 14 bases between them. The CDR3 region has the DNA TGTGCCAGCAGCTCTCAACAGGGTTGGGAAAAACTGTTTTTT. It is translated as CASSSQQGWEKLFF.

The V and J genes are TRBV4-1 and TRBJ1-2; the match to TRBD1 covers 8 bases. This CDR3 spans 16 amino acids. The J segment lost 7 bases and the V segment lost 3 bases, leaving 13 bases of the junction unmatched. Per the germline V gene, CDR1 is MGHRA and CDR2 is YSYEKL. CDR3: CASSHLGRDRRSGYTF. DNA of the CDR3: TGCGCCAGCAGCCACCTAGGGCGGGACAGGAGGTCTGGCTACACCTTC.

This clonotype has only a few counts. The chain recombines TRBV27 with TRBJ1-3; 7 positions match TRBD1. The CDR3 covers 15 residues. The germline CDR1 and CDR2 sequences are MNHEY and SMNVEV (reference sequence). Losses at the gene ends were 6 bases for V and 6 bases for J; bases not matched to a gene: 11. This CDR3 is CASREIGGQKNTIYF. CDR3 coding DNA: TGTGCCAGCAGGGAAATCGGGGGACAGAAAAACACCATATATTTT.

The chain links TRBV7-2 to TRBJ2-5; 7 nucleotides agree with TRBD1. The CDR3 totals 13 residues. The germline V gene encodes CDR1 SGHTA and CDR2 FQGNSA. Unmatched junction bases numbered 7, after V lost 5 bases and J lost 7 bases. CDR3 in amino acids: CASSRGQHLTQYF. CDR3 nucleotide sequence: TGTGCCAGCAGCCGGGGACAGCATTTGACCCAGTACTTC.

This clonotype turned up a few times. CDR3 loop: CASSLNGGFFYEQYF. As DNA, the CDR3 is TGTGCCAGCAGCTTGAATGGGGGATTCTTCTACGAGCAGTACTTC. This sequence joins TRBV5-5 and TRBJ2-7; either TRBD1 or TRBD2 may fit D (5 bases each). From germline, CDR1 is SGHKS and CDR2 YYEKEE (reference sequence). CDR3 length: 15 residues. V lost 1 base and J 3 bases, leaving 14 bases between the germline ends.

This clonotype was seen ten or more times. V usage is TRBV6-2 or TRBV6-3 and J usage is TRBJ2-5, with TRBD2 matching 11 bases. Unmatched junction bases numbered 15, after V lost 7 bases and J lost 5 bases. The CDR3 runs to 17 residues. Germline V gene data show CDR1 as MNHEY and CDR2 as SVGEGT. The CDR3 coding sequence is TGTGCCAGCACCCCCATTAGCGGGGGGGGGCCCAGGGAGACCCAGTACTTC. Translated, it gives CASTPISGGGPRETQYF.

V usage is TRBV4-1 and J usage is TRBJ1-3; D is uncertain. The ends were cut back, 0 bases at V and 2 bases at J, with 11 bases in the middle. Looked up from germline, CDR1 is MGHRA and CDR2 is YSYEKL. The CDR3 contains 16 residues. CDR3 sequence: CASSQDMGNPGNTIYF. The CDR3 region has the DNA TGCGCCAGCAGCCAAGATATGGGGAACCCTGGAAACACCATATATTTT.

This chain joins TRBV18 and TRBJ2-2; no definite D call. The CDR3 sequence is 14 residues long. The V end was cut by 4 bases, the J end by 5 bases, with 11 bases between. CDR1 and CDR2 from the germline V gene are KGHSH and LQKENI. The CDR3 DNA reads TGTGCCAGCTCACGCCTCGACGAAACCGGGGAGCTGTTTTTT. As protein: CASSRLDETGELFF.

This clonotype has more than one count but fewer than ten. The rearrangement uses TRBV12-3 or TRBV12-4 and TRBJ2-7, with 7 bases aligning to TRBD1. This CDR3 is built from 15 residues. Trimming took 8 bases from V and 1 from J; bases not matched to a gene: 11. CDR3 nucleotide sequence: TGTGCCAGCGGGTTTGGGCACAGGGGTTCCTACGAGCAGTACTTC. This codes for CASGFGHRGSYEQYF.

This clonotype showed up just a few times. V is TRBV5-4 and J is TRBJ2-3; 9 nucleotides match TRBD2. The junction had 11 bases not matched to a gene; V was cut back by 6 bases and J by 3 bases. This CDR3 is 16 amino acids long. The germline V gene encodes CDR1 SGHNT and CDR2 YYREEE (reference sequence). The CDR3 sequence: CASKEAGGRGTDTQYF. In nucleotides, the CDR3 is TGTGCCAGCAAAGAAGCGGGGGGCCGGGGGACAGATACGCAGTATTTT.

This clonotype was observed a few times. This chain uses TRBV5-4 with TRBJ2-5; 10 positions agree with TRBD2. Germline CDR1 reads SGHNT; CDR2 reads YYREEE (reference sequence). The V segment lost 7 bases and the J segment 5 bases; nucleotides outside the gene matches: 8. The CDR3 extends over 14 amino acids. The CDR3 DNA sequence: TGTGCCAGCGAGCGGGGGGGCAAGGGTGAGACCCAGTACTTC. This encodes CASERGGKGETQYF.

There are a few counts of this clonotype. This chain uses TRBV9 with TRBJ1-6; TRBD1 might be the D (6 bases). The V gene's germline CDR1 is SGDLS and CDR2 YYNGEE. The CDR3 is 14 residues long. V was shortened by 3 bases and J by 10 bases, with 14 bases between the two germline ends. CDR3 nucleotide sequence: TGTGCCAGCAGCGCAACAGGGAAGGGATCACCCCTCCACTTT. As protein: CASSATGKGSPLHF. Using reference TRBV9 and TRBJ1-6 for the parts outside the CDR3, the full variable domain is DSGVTQTPKHLITATGQRVTLRCSPRSGDLSVYWYQQSLDQGLQFLIQYYNGEERAKGNILERFSAQQFPDLHSELNLSSLELGDSALYFCASSATGKGSPLHFGNGTRLTVT.

This chain uses TRBV4-2 with TRBJ2-5; TRBD2 is a possible D gene (6 bases). Deletions cut 0 bases from V and 4 bases from J, with 12 bases between. There are 15 residues in the CDR3. Germline CDR1 is LGHNA and CDR2 is YNFKEQ. The CDR3 protein is CASSQEHTGAETQYF. CDR3 sequence (DNA): TGTGCCAGCAGCCAAGAGCATACGGGAGCAGAGACCCAGTACTTC.

This clonotype showed up many times. The chain uses TRBV4-3 and TRBJ1-2; D gene unclear. V was shortened by 4 bases and J by 7 bases, with 16 bases between the two germline ends. From germline, CDR1 is LGHNA and CDR2 YSLEER. CDR3 length: 14 amino acids. This chain's CDR3 is CASSPQPVEGGYTF. The CDR3, as DNA: TGCGCCAGCAGCCCGCAACCCGTTGAAGGTGGCTACACCTTC.

The J gene is TRBJ1-2, the V gene TRBV4-2, with 8 bases that match TRBD1. CDR1 LGHNA and CDR2 YNFKEQ come from the germline V gene. The CDR3 loop spans 16 amino acids. With 4 bases clipped from V and 0 bases from J, the junction kept 7 bases outside the gene matches. The CDR3 DNA follows: TGTGCCAGCAGCCGTGTGACAGGGGAATCTAACTATGGCTACACCTTC. Its protein is CASSRVTGESNYGYTF.

This clonotype was counted ten times or more. This chain joins TRBV25-1 and TRBJ2-7; 7 bases are shared with TRBD1. The CDR3 sequence is 15 residues long. Germline lookup yields CDR1 MGHDK and CDR2 SYGVNS. V shed 6 bases, J shed 0 bases, and the junction held 8 bases outside the gene matches. The CDR3 DNA reads as TGTGCCAGCAGCCCCAGTGACAGGGCCTCCTACGAGCAGTACTTC. Protein sequence: CASSPSDRASYEQYF.

This clonotype appeared a few times. The chain employs TRBV5-1 and TRBJ2-5; no clear D. Trimming stripped 0 bases from V and 5 bases from J, with 14 bases between. This CDR3 has 15 residues. Germline lookup yields CDR1 SGHRS and CDR2 YFSETQ. The CDR3 nucleotides are TGCGCCAGCAGCTTGGACGAGACCCCAGCTGAGACCCAGTACTTC. Its protein product is CASSLDETPAETQYF.

Here the CDR3 reads CASSQSGRGQIHGYTF. The CDR3 nucleotides are TGTGCCAGCAGCCAAAGCGGCAGGGGGCAAATCCATGGCTACACCTTC. The rearrangement links TRBV3-1 to TRBJ1-2; the match to TRBD1 covers 8 bases. Germline assignment: CDR1 LGHDT and CDR2 YNNKEL (reference sequence). The CDR3 is 16 residues long. After removal of 2 bases from V and 6 bases from J, the junction contained 11 bases not matched to a gene.

This clonotype was observed a handful of times. The chain employs TRBV5-1 and TRBJ1-1; D gene ambiguous. The length of the CDR3 is 15 residues. The V gene's germline CDR1 is SGHRS and CDR2 YFSETQ. V gave up 0 bases and J gave up 2 bases, with 11 bases separating them. CDR3 protein: CASSLGGRPNTEAFF. DNA of the CDR3: TGCGCCAGCAGCTTGGGCGGCAGACCCAACACTGAAGCTTTCTTT.

This clonotype has a handful of counts. The CDR3 DNA reads TGTGCCACCAGTGATAGCGGGGGGCTCGGCAATGAGCAGTTCTTC. Its translation is CATSDSGGLGNEQFF. V and J are TRBV24-1 and TRBJ2-1; 9 bases line up with TRBD2. With 3 bases clipped from V and 6 bases from J, the junction kept 5 bases outside the gene matches. CDR3 length: 15 residues. The germline V gene encodes CDR1 KGHDR and CDR2 SFDVKD.

This chain connects TRBV20-1 to TRBJ2-7; D is possibly TRBD1 (6 bases). This CDR3 spans 13 amino acids. The ends were cut back, 6 bases at V and 0 bases at J, with 12 bases in the middle. Germline V CDR1 and CDR2: DFQATT, SNEGSKA (reference sequence). CDR3 nucleotide sequence: TGCAGTGCGGACAAGGACAGCTCCTACGAGCAGTACTTC. Its translation: CSADKDSSYEQYF.